These 11 T cell receptor beta chains originate from one sample sequenced in a study of blood T cell repertoires in COVID-19. The protocol was immunoSEQ multiplex PCR, while the TCRdb copy is restricted to in-frame clones and leaves out a portion. In the table there are hundreds of thousands of clones, roughly 84% of which are singletons. Sequenced: peripheral blood. Source of these receptors: a woman between 50 and 59 years old with acute or convalescent COVID-19.

CDR3 sequence reads: CASSRLGSGTDTQYF. Here the CDR3 DNA reads TGTGCCAGCTCACGTCTAGGAAGTGGCACAGATACGCAGTATTTT. The rearrangement links TRBV18 to TRBJ2-3, with D uncertain. CDR3 length: 15 amino acids. Germline values: CDR1 KGHSH, CDR2 LQKENI. The ends were cut back, 4 bases at V and 1 base at J, with 12 bases in the middle. Filled out from reference TRBV18 and TRBJ2-3, the complete variable domain reads NAGVMQNPRHLVRRRGQEARLRCSPMKGHSHVYWYRQLPEEGLKFMVYLQKENIIDESGMPKERFSAEFPKEGPSILRIQQVVRGDSAAYFCASSRLGSGTDTQYFGPGTRLTVL.

The rearrangement links TRBV11-2 to TRBJ2-3; 7 bases map to TRBD1. The CDR3 contains 15 residues. Germline-derived CDR1 and CDR2 are SGHAT and FQNNGV. The ends lost 1 base at V and 0 bases at J; junction bases unmatched: 1. The CDR3 here is CASSLGQGSTDTQYF. The CDR3 nucleotides read TGTGCCAGCAGCTTAGGACAGGGAAGCACAGATACGCAGTATTTT.

The genes are TRBV13 and TRBJ1-2, with 11 bases lining up with TRBD1. V was clipped by 3 bases and J by 4 bases; unmatched bases: 4. The CDR3 length is 15 residues. Per germline, CDR1 PRHDT and CDR2 FYEKMQ (reference sequence). CDR3 region: CASSFRDRGTYGYTF. The CDR3 DNA follows: TGTGCCAGCAGCTTCCGGGACAGGGGGACCTATGGCTACACCTTC.

The CDR3 DNA is TGTGCCAGCAGTGAATCAAGGGGGAGTTCACCCCTCCACTTT. Its translation: CASSESRGSSPLHF. V is TRBV6-1 and J is TRBJ1-6, with a possible D match to TRBD1 (6 bases). The V gene's germline CDR1 is MNHNS and CDR2 SASEGT. V was shortened by 2 bases and J by 9 bases, with 11 bases between the two germline ends. This CDR3 is 14 amino acids long.

The rearrangement links TRBV23-1 to TRBJ1-1; D uncertain. TRBV23-1 is an ORF, and what it does is uncertain. The CDR3 covers 15 residues. V was clipped by 1 base and J by 1 base, with 10 bases between them. CDR3 nucleotide sequence: TGCGCCAGCAGTCAATGTAGGCAGGAGAACACTGAAGCTTTCTTT. As protein: CASSQCRQENTEAFF.

V usage is TRBV12-3 or TRBV12-4 and J usage is TRBJ1-5; possibly TRBD1 for D (5 bases). The CDR3 is made up of 13 amino acids. Between the trimmed V and J ends, which lost 6 bases and 5 bases, there was a span of 11 bases. The CDR3 DNA reads as TGTGCCAGCAGACCGTCGGGGGATCAGCCCCAGCATTTT. Its protein is CASRPSGDQPQHF.

The V and J genes are TRBV19 and TRBJ1-1, with 8 bases identical to TRBD1. This CDR3 is built from 14 residues. V lost 7 bases to trimming and J lost 3 bases; unmatched junction nucleotides: 7. Germline V CDR1 and CDR2: LNHDA, SQIVND (reference sequence). The chain's CDR3 is CASKSGQEHTEAFF. The CDR3 DNA is TGTGCCAGTAAGTCGGGACAGGAGCACACTGAAGCTTTCTTT.

The chain combines TRBV7-3 with TRBJ2-7; the match to TRBD1 covers 7 bases. The CDR3 sequence is 13 residues long. J lost 6 bases, V lost 4 bases, and 6 bases had no gene match. The germline gives CDR1 SGHTA, CDR2 FQGTGA. The chain's CDR3 is CASSSRQGREQYF. The CDR3 DNA follows: TGTGCCAGCAGCTCCCGACAGGGCCGCGAGCAGTACTTC.

This chain uses TRBV28 with TRBJ2-1, with 16 bases matching TRBD2. With V trimmed by 2 bases and J by 6 bases, 10 bases remained unmatched. The CDR3 is made up of 19 amino acids. CDR1 and CDR2 (germline): MDHEN, SYDVKM. CDR3 in amino acids: CASSLSPGLAGGLINEQFF. The DNA for the CDR3 is TGTGCCAGCAGTTTAAGCCCGGGACTAGCGGGAGGGCTAATCAATGAGCAGTTCTTC.

V is TRBV5-4 and J is TRBJ2-5, with 12 bases aligning to TRBD1. CDR1 is SGHNT, CDR2 YYREEE, per germline (reference sequence). There are 15 residues in the CDR3. With 7 bases clipped from V and 5 bases from J, the junction kept 9 bases outside the gene matches. The CDR3 DNA sequence: TGTGCCAGCGGCCCCGGGACAGGGGGCGGGGAGACCCAGTACTTC. It yields the protein CASGPGTGGGETQYF.

The rearrangement joins TRBV27 to TRBJ2-1; perhaps TRBD1 as D (6 bases). The ends were cut back, 3 bases at V and 0 bases at J, with 9 bases in the middle. The CDR3 loop spans 15 amino acids. CDR1 and CDR2 (germline): MNHEY, SMNVEV (reference sequence). CDR3 loop: CASSFQGNSYNEQFF. CDR3 DNA sequence: TGTGCCAGCAGTTTTCAGGGGAACTCCTACAATGAGCAGTTCTTC.